This T cell receptor beta chain came from a study of blood T cell repertoires in COVID-19. Study-level background: There were acute and convalescent COVID-19 samples, and they came from the United States, Italy and Spain.

TCRdb's copy holds only in-frame clones and misses some; the assay was immunoSEQ multiplex PCR. The data hold approximately 300,000 clones, with 87% observed a single time. Assignments of participants to cohorts depended upon their own reported clinical history. This CDR3 has 16 amino acids. V was pared by 7 bases and J by 3 bases, with 11 bases of the junction left unmatched. The germline gives CDR1 ENHRY, CDR2 SYGVKD. The rearrangement links TRBV10-3 to TRBJ2-3; TRBD2 aligns across 9 bases. This receptor was obtained from a woman aged 25 to 39 who had recovered from COVID-19. The specimen was PBMCs or T cells enriched from blood (not recorded which). The CDR3 here is CAIKGSGTSLTDTQYF. CDR3 coding DNA: TGTGCCATCAAGGGTTCCGGGACTAGCTTGACAGATACGCAGTATTTT.